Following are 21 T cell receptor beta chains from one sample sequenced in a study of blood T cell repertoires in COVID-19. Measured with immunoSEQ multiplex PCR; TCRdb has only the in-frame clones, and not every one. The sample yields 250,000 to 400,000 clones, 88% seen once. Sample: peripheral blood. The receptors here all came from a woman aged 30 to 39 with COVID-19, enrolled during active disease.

The CDR3 DNA is TGCGCCAGCAGCCAGACAGGGGCCCCCGGGGAGCTGTTTTTT. As protein: CASSQTGAPGELFF. The J gene is TRBJ2-2, the V gene TRBV5-1; TRBD1 matches at 8 bases. The V gene end was trimmed by 4 bases and the J gene end by 6 bases; junction bases not matched to a gene: 5. This CDR3 comprises 14 residues. Germline-derived CDR1 and CDR2 are SGHRS and YFSETQ.

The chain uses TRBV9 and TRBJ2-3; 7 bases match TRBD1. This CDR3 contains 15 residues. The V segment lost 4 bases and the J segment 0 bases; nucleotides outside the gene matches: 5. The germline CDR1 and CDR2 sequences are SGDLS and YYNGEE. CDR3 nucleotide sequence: TGTGCCAGCAGCAAAGGGACAGCTAGCACAGATACGCAGTATTTT. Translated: CASSKGTASTDTQYF.

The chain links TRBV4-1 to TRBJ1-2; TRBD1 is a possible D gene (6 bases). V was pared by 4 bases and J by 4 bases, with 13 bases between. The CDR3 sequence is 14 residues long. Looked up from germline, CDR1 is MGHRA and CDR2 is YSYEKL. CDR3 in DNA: TGCGCCAGCAGCCTCGGAAGGGGGACCTATGGCTACACCTTC. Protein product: CASSLGRGTYGYTF.

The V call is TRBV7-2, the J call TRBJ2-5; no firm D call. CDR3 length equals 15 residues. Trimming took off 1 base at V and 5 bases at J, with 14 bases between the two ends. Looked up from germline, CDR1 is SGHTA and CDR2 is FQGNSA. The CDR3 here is CASSLDGDVWETQYF. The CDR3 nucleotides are TGTGCCAGCAGCTTAGATGGAGACGTGTGGGAGACCCAGTACTTC.

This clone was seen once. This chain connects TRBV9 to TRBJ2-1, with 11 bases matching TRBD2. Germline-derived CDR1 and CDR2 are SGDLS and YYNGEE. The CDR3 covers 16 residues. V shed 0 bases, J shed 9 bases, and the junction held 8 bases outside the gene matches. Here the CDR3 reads CASSVDPSGGTGEQFF. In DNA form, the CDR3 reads TGTGCCAGCAGCGTAGATCCTAGCGGGGGGACCGGTGAGCAGTTCTTC. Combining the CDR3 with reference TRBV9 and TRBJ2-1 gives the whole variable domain DSGVTQTPKHLITATGQRVTLRCSPRSGDLSVYWYQQSLDQGLQFLIQYYNGEERAKGNILERFSAQQFPDLHSELNLSSLELGDSALYFCASSVDPSGGTGEQFFGPGTRLTVL.

CDR3 sequence reads: CASSLDQGKTIRTNEKLFF. The DNA of the CDR3 is TGTGCCAGCAGCTTAGATCAGGGGAAAACTATTCGAACTAATGAAAAACTGTTTTTT. The chain uses TRBV7-2 and TRBJ1-4, with a tentative D call TRBD1 (6 bases). Germline V gives CDR1 SGHTA, CDR2 FQGNSA. The germline V and J ends were trimmed by 1 base and 1 base, with 19 bases remaining between them. The CDR3 is 19 residues long.

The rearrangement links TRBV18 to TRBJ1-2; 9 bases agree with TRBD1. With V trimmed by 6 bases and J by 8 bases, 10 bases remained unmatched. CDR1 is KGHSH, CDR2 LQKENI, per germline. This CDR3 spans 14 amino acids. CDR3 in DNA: TGTGCCAGCTCTCCCGACAGGGGGTCGGGGGGCTACACCTTC. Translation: CASSPDRGSGGYTF.

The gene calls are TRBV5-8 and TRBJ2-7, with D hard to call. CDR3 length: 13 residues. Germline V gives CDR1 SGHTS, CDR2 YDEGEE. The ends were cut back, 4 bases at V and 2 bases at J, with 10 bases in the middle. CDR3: CASSGVTAYEQYF. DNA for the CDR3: TGTGCCAGCAGCGGAGTAACCGCCTACGAGCAGTACTTC.

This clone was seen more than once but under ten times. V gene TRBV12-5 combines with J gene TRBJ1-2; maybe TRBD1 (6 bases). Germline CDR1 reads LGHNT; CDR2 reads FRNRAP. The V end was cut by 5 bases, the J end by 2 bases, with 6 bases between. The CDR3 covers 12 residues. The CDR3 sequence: CASGQGNYGYTF. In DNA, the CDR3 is TGTGCTAGTGGTCAGGGGAACTATGGCTACACCTTC.

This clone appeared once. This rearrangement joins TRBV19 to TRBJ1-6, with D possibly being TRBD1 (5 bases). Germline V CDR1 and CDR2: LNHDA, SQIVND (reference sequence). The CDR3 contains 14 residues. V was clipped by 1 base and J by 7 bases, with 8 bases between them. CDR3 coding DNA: TGTGCCAGTAGTATAGGGGGCAGCAATTCACCCCTCCACTTT. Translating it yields CASSIGGSNSPLHF.

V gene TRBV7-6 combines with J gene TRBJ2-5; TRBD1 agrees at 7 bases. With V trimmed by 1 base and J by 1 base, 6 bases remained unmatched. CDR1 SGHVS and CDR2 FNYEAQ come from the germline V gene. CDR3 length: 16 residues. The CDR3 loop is CASSLEGQRIQETQYF. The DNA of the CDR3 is TGTGCCAGCAGCTTAGAGGGACAGAGAATCCAAGAGACCCAGTACTTC. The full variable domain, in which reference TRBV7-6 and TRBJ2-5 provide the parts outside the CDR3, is GAGVSQSPRYKVTKRGQDVALRCDPISGHVSLYWYRQALGQGPEFLTYFNYEAQQDKSGLPNDRFSAERPEGSISTLTIQRTEQRDSAMYRCASSLEGQRIQETQYFGPGTRLLVL.

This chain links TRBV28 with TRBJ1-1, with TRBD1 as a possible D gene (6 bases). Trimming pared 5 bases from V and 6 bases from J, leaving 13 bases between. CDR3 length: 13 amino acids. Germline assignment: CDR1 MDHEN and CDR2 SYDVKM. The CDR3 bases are TGTGCCAGCAGTCCACAGGGTAACGCTGAAGCTTTCTTT. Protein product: CASSPQGNAEAFF. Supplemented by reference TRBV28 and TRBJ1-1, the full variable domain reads DVKVTQSSRYLVKRTGEKVFLECVQDMDHENMFWYRQDPGLGLRLIYFSYDVKMKEKGDIPEGYSVSREKKERFSLILESASTNQTSMYLCASSPQGNAEAFFGQGTRLTVV.

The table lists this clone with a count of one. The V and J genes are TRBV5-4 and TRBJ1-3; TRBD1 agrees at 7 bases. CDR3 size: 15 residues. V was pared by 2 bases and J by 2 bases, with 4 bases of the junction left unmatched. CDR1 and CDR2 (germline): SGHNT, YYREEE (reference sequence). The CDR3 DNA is TGTGCCAGCAGCTTACAAACAGGGGCTGGAAACACCATATATTTT. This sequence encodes CASSLQTGAGNTIYF.

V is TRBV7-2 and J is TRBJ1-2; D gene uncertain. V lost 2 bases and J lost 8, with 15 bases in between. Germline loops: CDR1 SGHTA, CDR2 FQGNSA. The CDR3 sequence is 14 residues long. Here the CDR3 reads CASSLQGFGQGYTF. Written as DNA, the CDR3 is TGTGCCAGCAGCTTACAAGGTTTTGGGCAAGGCTACACCTTC.

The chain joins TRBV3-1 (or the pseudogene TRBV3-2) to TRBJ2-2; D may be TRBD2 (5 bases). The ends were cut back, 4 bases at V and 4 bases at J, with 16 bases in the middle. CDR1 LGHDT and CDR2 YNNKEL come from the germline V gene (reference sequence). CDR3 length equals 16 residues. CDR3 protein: CASSPFPLAGTGELFF. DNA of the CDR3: TGTGCCAGCAGCCCCTTCCCTCTAGCAGGCACCGGGGAGCTGTTTTTT.

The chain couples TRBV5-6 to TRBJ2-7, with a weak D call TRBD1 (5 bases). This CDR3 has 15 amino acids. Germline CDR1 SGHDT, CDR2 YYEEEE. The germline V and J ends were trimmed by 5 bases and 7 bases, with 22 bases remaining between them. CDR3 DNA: TGTGCCAGCAGTTCCCCAGGGTTGGGATTGGGAGAGCAGTACTTC. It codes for CASSSPGLGLGEQYF. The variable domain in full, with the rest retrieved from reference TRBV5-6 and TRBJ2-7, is DAGVTQSPTHLIKTRGQQVTLRCSPKSGHDTVSWYQQALGQGPQFIFQYYEEEERQRGNFPDRFSGHQFPNYSSELNVNALLLGDSALYLCASSSPGLGLGEQYFGPGTRLTVT.

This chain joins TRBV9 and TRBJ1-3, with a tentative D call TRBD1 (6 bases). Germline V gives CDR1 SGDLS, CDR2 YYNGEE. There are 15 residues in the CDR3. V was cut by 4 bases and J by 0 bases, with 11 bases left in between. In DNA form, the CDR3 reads TGTGCCAGCAGCCCAAAGGGGGTCTCTGGAAACACCATATATTTT. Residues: CASSPKGVSGNTIYF.

The CDR3 protein is CASSLDMGQGNYGYTF. Here the CDR3 DNA reads TGTGCCAGCAGCTTGGATATGGGACAGGGTAACTATGGCTACACCTTC. V gene TRBV5-4 combines with J gene TRBJ1-2, with 9 bases that match TRBD1. J gave up 1 base and V 0 bases, and 4 bases lay outside the gene matches. The CDR3 has 16 amino acids. Germline V gene data show CDR1 as SGHNT and CDR2 as YYREEE (reference sequence).

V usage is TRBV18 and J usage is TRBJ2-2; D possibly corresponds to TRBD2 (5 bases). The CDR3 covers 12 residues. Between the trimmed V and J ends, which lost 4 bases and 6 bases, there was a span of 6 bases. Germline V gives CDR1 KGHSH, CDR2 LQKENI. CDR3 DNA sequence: TGTGCCAGCTCACAGAGGGCCGGGGAGCTGTTTTTT. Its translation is CASSQRAGELFF.

The CDR3 protein is CASSRTGGLGYTF. The CDR3 DNA follows: TGTGCCAGCAGTCGGACAGGGGGCCTAGGCTACACCTTC. The chain links TRBV28 to TRBJ1-2; TRBD1 aligns across 11 bases. From germline, CDR1 is MDHEN and CDR2 SYDVKM. The CDR3 is 13 residues long. V was pared by 5 bases and J by 8 bases, with 4 bases of the junction left unmatched.

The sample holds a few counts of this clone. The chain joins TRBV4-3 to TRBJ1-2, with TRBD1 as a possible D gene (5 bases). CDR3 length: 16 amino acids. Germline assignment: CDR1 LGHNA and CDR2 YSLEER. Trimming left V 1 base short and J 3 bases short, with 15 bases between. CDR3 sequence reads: CASSQGASGNYYGYTF. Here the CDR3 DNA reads TGCGCCAGCAGCCAAGGGGCGTCAGGGAACTACTATGGCTACACCTTC.